These T cell receptor beta chains were read from a single sample in a study of spatial heterogeneity in lung cancer. MiXCR, applied by TCRdb to the 5' RACE reads, yields one record per CDR3 protein. This table holds more than 60,000 distinct CDR3 sequences, under 7.5% found once. The source was PBMCs, collected at surgery. Receptors originate from a female donor with early-stage non-small cell lung cancer. Both conserved end residues are part of each CDR3. D genes are given only for firm matches. Clone size, where shown, is once, few, many, or a class for clones that have expanded.

few	TRBV27	NA	TRBJ1-4	CASRRGGTSNEKLFF	TGTGCCAGCAGAAGGGGCGGGACAAGCAATGAAAAACTGTTTTTT
many	TRBV10-3	NA	TRBJ2-2	CAISERWETGELFF	TGTGCCATCAGTGAGCGGTGGGAGACCGGGGAGCTGTTTTTT
few	TRBV2	NA	TRBJ2-7	CASTQAEEQYF	TGTGCCAGCACACAGGCGGAAGAGCAGTACTTC
many	TRBV20-1	TRBD2	TRBJ2-2	CSAIGREGGTGELFF	TGCAGTGCCATAGGCCGGGAGGGCGGCACCGGGGAGCTGTTTTTT
few	TRBV7-2	NA	TRBJ1-5	CASSGGGGRTGSNQPQHF	TGTGCCAGCAGCGGTGGAGGCGGGAGGACCGGTAGCAATCAGCCCCAGCATTTT
many	TRBV10-3	NA	TRBJ1-5	CAISESGAGTQPQHF	TGTGCCATCAGTGAGTCAGGAGCGGGGACGCAGCCCCAGCATTTT
few	TRBV12-3/TRBV12-4	NA	TRBJ2-2	CASSTDTGELFF	TGTGCCAGCAGCACCGACACCGGGGAGCTGTTTTTT
many	TRBV12-3/TRBV12-4	NA	TRBJ1-2	CASRKDGFYGYTF	TGTGCCAGCAGGAAGGACGGTTTTTATGGCTACACCTTC
many	TRBV29-1	NA	TRBJ1-1	CSVALGEGNTEAFF	TGCAGCGTTGCGTTGGGGGAAGGGAACACTGAAGCTTTCTTT
many	TRBV11-3	NA	TRBJ1-1	CASSSVPNTEAFF	TGTGCCAGCAGCTCAGTACCCAACACTGAAGCTTTCTTT
few	TRBV7-3	NA	TRBJ1-2	CASSLSTDYGYTF	TGTGCCAGCAGCTTATCCACCGACTATGGCTACACCTTC
many	TRBV10-3	NA	TRBJ2-3	CAISERALRSTDTQYF	TGTGCCATCAGTGAAAGGGCCCTACGAAGCACAGATACGCAGTATTTT
few	TRBV28	TRBD2	TRBJ2-5	CASSLWADGGRETQYF	TGTGCCAGCAGTTTATGGGCGGACGGCGGGAGGGAGACCCAGTACTTC
NA	TRBV14	TRBD2	TRBJ2-3	CASSRMTSGPTDTQYF	TGTGCCAGCAGCCGTATGACTAGCGGTCCTACAGATACGCAGTATTTT
few	TRBV20-1	TRBD1	TRBJ1-6	CSAPQGGAYSPLHF	TGCAGTGCTCCCCAGGGGGGGGCGTATTCACCCCTCCACTTT
few	TRBV7-7	NA	TRBJ2-1	CASSLGQENEQFF	TGTGCCAGCAGCTTAGGTCAGGAAAATGAGCAGTTCTTC
few	TRBV12-3/TRBV12-4	NA	TRBJ1-5	CASSLGQGVKPQHF	TGTGCCAGCAGTTTGGGGCAGGGAGTTAAGCCCCAGCATTTT
many	TRBV7-2	TRBD2	TRBJ2-1	CASSLGLAGGVHEQFF	TGTGCCAGCAGCTTAGGTCTAGCGGGGGGTGTCCATGAGCAGTTCTTC
NA	TRBV9	NA	TRBJ1-3	CASSADGSSGNTIYF	TGTGCCAGCAGCGCCGACGGCAGCTCTGGAAACACCATATATTTT
NA	TRBV5-1	NA	TRBJ1-1	CASSLDGVMNTEAFF	TGCGCCAGCAGCTTGGACGGGGTGATGAACACTGAAGCTTTCTTT
many	TRBV7-3	NA	TRBJ2-2	CASSLSIGSPGELFF	TGTGCCAGCAGCTTATCGATAGGGTCACCCGGGGAGCTGTTTTTT
many	TRBV3-1	TRBD2	TRBJ2-1	CASSRSGAYNEQFF	TGTGCCAGCAGCCGCAGCGGGGCATACAATGAGCAGTTCTTC
NA	TRBV20-1	TRBD2	TRBJ2-3	CSARRTSGTADTQYF	TGCAGTGCTAGGAGAACTAGCGGGACCGCAGATACGCAGTATTTT
few	TRBV30	TRBD1	TRBJ1-1	CALDRDTEAFF	TGTGCCTTGGACAGGGACACTGAAGCTTTCTTT
many	TRBV20-1	NA	TRBJ1-6	CSFPSGRTNSPLHF	TGCAGTTTTCCCTCAGGGAGGACGAATTCACCCCTCCACTTT
many	TRBV28	NA	TRBJ2-5	CASSTTVPGRTQYF	TGTGCCAGCAGCACCACGGTTCCGGGGAGAACCCAGTACTTC
NA	TRBV30	NA	TRBJ1-6	CAWSDGLSSPLHF	TGTGCCTGGAGTGATGGCTTAAGTTCACCCCTCCACTTT
NA	TRBV6-5	NA	TRBJ2-7	CASSPLGGAREQYF	TGTGCCAGCAGTCCCCTCGGGGGAGCCAGGGAGCAGTACTTC
few	TRBV27	TRBD1	TRBJ1-1	CATRSGQGLSAFF	TGTGCCACCCGAAGCGGACAGGGTTTGTCAGCTTTCTTT
many	TRBV29-1	NA	TRBJ2-7	CSVPGQGRHEQYF	TGCAGCGTCCCCGGGCAGGGTCGGCACGAGCAGTACTTC
many	TRBV2	TRBD1	TRBJ1-5	CASSLQGGQPQHF	TGTGCCAGCAGTCTACAGGGGGGACAGCCCCAGCATTTT
many	TRBV29-1	NA	TRBJ1-4	CSVPGLGSKLFF	TGCAGCGTCCCAGGTCTGGGCTCAAAACTGTTTTTT
few	TRBV9	NA	TRBJ1-1	CASSPSVGAGTEAFF	TGTGCCAGCAGCCCCTCGGTGGGGGCCGGCACTGAAGCTTTCTTT
many	TRBV29-1	TRBD2	TRBJ2-2	CSVEGTSGSSAGELFF	TGCAGCGTTGAAGGGACTAGCGGGAGTTCTGCCGGGGAGCTGTTTTTT
NA	TRBV6-2/TRBV6-3	NA	TRBJ1-1	CASSYGLGSTEAFF	TGTGCCAGCAGTTACGGGTTGGGGTCCACTGAAGCTTTCTTT
many	TRBV27	TRBD1	TRBJ1-1	CASRARGRGTEAFF	TGTGCCAGCAGGGCCAGGGGGCGCGGAACTGAAGCTTTCTTT
many	TRBV14	TRBD2	TRBJ2-1	CASSPSGGNEQFF	TGTGCCAGCAGCCCTAGCGGAGGAAATGAGCAGTTCTTC
NA	TRBV2	TRBD1	TRBJ1-3	CASRRGQGLSGNTIYF	TGTGCCAGCAGGAGGGGGCAGGGTCTCTCTGGAAACACCATATATTTT
many	TRBV7-2	NA	TRBJ2-2	CASSRAGANTGELFF	TGTGCCAGCAGCCGAGCGGGTGCGAACACCGGGGAGCTGTTTTTT
many	TRBV5-1	NA	TRBJ2-5	CASRPGGETQYF	TGCGCCAGCAGGCCAGGGGGGGAGACCCAGTACTTC
few	TRBV20-1	TRBD1	TRBJ1-1	CSARRGRNTEAFF	TGCAGTGCTCGCAGGGGGAGGAACACTGAAGCTTTCTTT
few	TRBV12-3/TRBV12-4	NA	TRBJ2-1	CASSWLPGAYNEQFF	TGTGCCAGCAGTTGGCTGCCGGGAGCATACAATGAGCAGTTCTTC